This T cell receptor beta chain was captured in a study of T cell changes during pregnancy in multiple sclerosis. Clones were sequenced by immunoSEQ multiplex PCR, and TCRdb holds only the in-frame ones, with some missing. The table records about 75,000 clones, 89% of them present only once. Germline lookup yields CDR1 SGHAT and CDR2 FQNNGV. The CDR3 covers 16 residues. V shed 3 bases and J 2 bases; nucleotides not matched to a gene: 7. The rearrangement uses TRBV11-2 and TRBJ2-3, with TRBD2 identical over 8 bases. The receptor was derived from a female donor in good health, enrolled as a control in a pregnancy study. The sample here was peripheral blood, taken in the first trimester of pregnancy. CDR3 protein: CASSFLSGSPTDTQYF. The CDR3 nucleotides read TGTGCCAGCAGCTTCTTAAGCGGGAGTCCCACAGATACGCAGTATTTT. Variable domain in full (rest from reference TRBV11-2 and TRBJ2-3): EAGVAQSPRYKIIEKRQSVAFWCNPISGHATLYWYQQILGQGPKLLIQFQNNGVVDDSQLPKDRFSAERLKGVDSTLKIQPAKLEDSAVYLCASSFLSGSPTDTQYFGPGTRLTVL.